This TCR beta chain was sequenced in a study of response to subunit inactivated influenza vaccine (dated by TCRdb to the late 2010s). Looking at the study overall: Deep quantitative T cell receptor repertoire profiling was used in the study to track responses to a trivalent subunit inactivated influenza vaccine. What the research found in general, with its limitations: According to the authors, only a limited number of new T cells may be recruited by each seasonal influenza vaccination.

This clonotype showed up many times. The target of this receptor is not known. Per-base quality was not reported, and no clone a single base away is much larger than it. From cysteine to phenylalanine, the CDR3 is 18 amino acids long. Only the CDR3 DNA is retained, 54 bases long and in frame from the first base. Here V drops 4 bases and J drops 3 bases, and the junction holds 15 bases not matched to any gene. CDR1 and CDR2 are read off the germline V gene as SGHRS and YFSETQ. In the paper's terms, the time point label means: 45 to 50 days after influenza vaccine administration. Libraries were made using RT-PCR. This sample was sequenced with an Illumina HiSeq 2500. TCRdb handled the public reads itself, with Q25 trimming in fastp and clone calling in MiXCR, and kept productive beta chains. Here each entry gathers all rows of one CDR3 protein and keeps the most common genes and DNA. Across this sample there are fewer than 700,000 distinct CDR3 sequences, with about an eighth seen only once. Roughly 14% of the sample belongs to the ten largest clones.

The chain is encoded by TRBV5-1 joined to TRBJ2-7; 11 junctional bases match TRBD1. This specimen was PBMCs from blood, taken 35 to 45 days after vaccination. The TCR sequence derives from a man aged 50 to 60 who received an inactivated influenza vaccine. Donor details come from another sample of the same person, matched by shared clones. The DNA is TGCGCCAGCAGCAAAGGACAGGGGGCGCCGGTCCTAATCTACGAGCAGTACTTC. Translation gives CASSKGQGAPVLIYEQYF.